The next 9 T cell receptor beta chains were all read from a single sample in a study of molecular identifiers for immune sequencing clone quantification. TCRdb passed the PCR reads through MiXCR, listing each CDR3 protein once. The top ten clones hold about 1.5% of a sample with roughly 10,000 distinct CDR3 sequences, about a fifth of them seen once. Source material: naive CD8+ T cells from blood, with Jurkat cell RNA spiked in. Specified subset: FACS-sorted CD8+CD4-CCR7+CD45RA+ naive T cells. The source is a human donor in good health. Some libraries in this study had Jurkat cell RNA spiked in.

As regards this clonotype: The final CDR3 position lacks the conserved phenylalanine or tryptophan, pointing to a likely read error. CDR3 DNA: TGTGCCATCAGTGATCGGACTACCCTCTCCTACAATGAGCAGTTCATC. It specifies CAISDRTTLSYNEQFI. The rearrangement joins TRBV10-3 to TRBJ2-1; D perhaps matches TRBD2 (6 bases). V was cut by 3 bases and J by 0 bases, with 12 bases left in between. CDR1 is ENHRY, CDR2 SYGVKD, per germline. The CDR3 spans 16 residues.

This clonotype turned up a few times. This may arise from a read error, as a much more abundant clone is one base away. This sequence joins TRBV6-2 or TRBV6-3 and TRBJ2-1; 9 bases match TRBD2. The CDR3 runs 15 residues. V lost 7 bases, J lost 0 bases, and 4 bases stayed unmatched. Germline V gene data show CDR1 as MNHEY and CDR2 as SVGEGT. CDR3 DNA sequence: TGTGCCAGCACCAGGCGGGGGGGCTCCTACAATGAGCAGTTCTTC. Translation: CASTRRGGSYNEQFF.

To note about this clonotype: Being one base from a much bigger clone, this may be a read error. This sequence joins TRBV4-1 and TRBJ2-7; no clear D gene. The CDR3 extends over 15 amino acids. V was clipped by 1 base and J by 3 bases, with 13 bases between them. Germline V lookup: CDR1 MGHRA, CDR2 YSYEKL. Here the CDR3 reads CASSQGDYQLYEQYF. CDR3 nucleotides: TGCGCCAGCAGCCAAGGAGATTACCAGCTCTACGAGCAGTACTTC.

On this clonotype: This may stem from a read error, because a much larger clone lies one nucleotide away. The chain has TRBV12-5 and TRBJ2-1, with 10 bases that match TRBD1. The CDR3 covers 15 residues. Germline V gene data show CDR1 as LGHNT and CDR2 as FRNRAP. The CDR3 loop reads CVSGLDRGVYNEQFF. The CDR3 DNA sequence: TGTGTTAGTGGTTTGGACAGGGGGGTCTACAATGAGCAGTTCTTC.

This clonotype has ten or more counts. CDR3 sequence (DNA): TGTGCCAGTAGTATTGGACTAGCGGGAGGGTCGGTAAACATTCAGTACTTC. Translating gives CASSIGLAGGSVNIQYF. The chain employs TRBV19 and TRBJ2-4; 15 bases are a match to TRBD2. The CDR3 consists of 17 residues. After removal of 3 bases from V and 6 bases from J, the junction contained 6 bases not matched to a gene. Germline V gene sequence: CDR1 LNHDA, CDR2 SQIVND (reference sequence).

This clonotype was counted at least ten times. The CDR3 sequence is CASSLYPETYEQYF. For the CDR3, the DNA is TGTGCCAGCAGCTTATACCCAGAGACCTACGAGCAGTACTTC. V gene TRBV7-2 combines with J gene TRBJ2-7; unclear D gene. The CDR3 is made up of 14 amino acids. V lost 2 bases and J lost 2, with 10 bases in between. Germline assignment: CDR1 SGHTA and CDR2 FQGNSA.

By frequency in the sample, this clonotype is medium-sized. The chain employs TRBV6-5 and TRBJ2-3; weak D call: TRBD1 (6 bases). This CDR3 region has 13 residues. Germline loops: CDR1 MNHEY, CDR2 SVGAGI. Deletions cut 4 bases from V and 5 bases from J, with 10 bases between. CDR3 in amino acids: CASSSGTLDTQYF. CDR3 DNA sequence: TGTGCCAGCAGTTCCGGGACATTAGATACGCAGTATTTT.

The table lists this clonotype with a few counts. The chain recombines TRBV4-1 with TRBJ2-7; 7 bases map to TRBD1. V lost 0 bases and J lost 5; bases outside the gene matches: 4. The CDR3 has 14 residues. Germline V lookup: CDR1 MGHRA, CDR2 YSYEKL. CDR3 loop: CASSQERQGDEQYF. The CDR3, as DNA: TGCGCCAGCAGCCAAGAACGGCAGGGGGACGAGCAGTACTTC.

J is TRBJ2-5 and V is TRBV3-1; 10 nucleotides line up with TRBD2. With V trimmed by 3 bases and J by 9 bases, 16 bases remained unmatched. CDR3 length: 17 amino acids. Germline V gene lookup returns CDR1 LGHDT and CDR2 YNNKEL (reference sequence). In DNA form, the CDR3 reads TGTGCCAGCAGCCATCCCCCGGGAGCGGGGGGGGTCCAGGCCCAGTACTTC. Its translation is CASSHPPGAGGVQAQYF.